A selection of T cell receptor beta chains follows, all from one sample in a study of blood T cell repertoires in COVID-19. Repertoires were generated with immunoSEQ multiplex PCR, while TCRdb's copy carries only in-frame clones and drops some. The data contain 200,000 to 250,000 clones, 75% to 90% of them singletons. The sequencing input was peripheral blood. The receptor set was obtained from a man younger than 40 with COVID-19, enrolled during active disease. Each CDR3 is given with its conserved first and last residue. A D gene is named only where the DNA matches it firmly. Only part of the rows carry a size: once, few, many, or a class if the clone is expanded.

d_gene: NA
j_gene: TRBJ1-1
v_gene: TRBV19
len: 12
abundance: once
CDR3nt: TGTGCCAGTAGTATCGGGGGGCCTGAAGCTTTCTTT
CDR3aa: CASSIGGPEAFF

d_gene: NA
j_gene: TRBJ2-3
v_gene: TRBV12-3/TRBV12-4
len: 13
abundance: NA
CDR3nt: TGTGCCAGCAGTTTCTCTAGCACAGATACGCAGTATTTT
CDR3aa: CASSFSSTDTQYF

d_gene: TRBD1
j_gene: TRBJ1-5
v_gene: TRBV30
len: 14
abundance: NA
CDR3nt: TGTGCCTGGAGCGCAGGGGGTCTGCATCAGCCCCAGCATTTT
CDR3aa: CAWSAGGLHQPQHF

d_gene: NA
j_gene: TRBJ2-7
v_gene: TRBV19
len: 13
abundance: NA
CDR3nt: TGTGCCAGTAGTATTGGACAGATGTTCGAGCAGTACTTC
CDR3aa: CASSIGQMFEQYF

d_gene: NA
j_gene: TRBJ1-5
v_gene: TRBV4-1
len: 17
abundance: NA
CDR3nt: TGCGCCAGCAGCCAACCTAATTGGGGGGGGAGCAATCAGCCCCAGCATTTT
CDR3aa: CASSQPNWGGSNQPQHF

d_gene: NA
j_gene: TRBJ2-1
v_gene: TRBV12-5
len: 16
abundance: NA
CDR3nt: TGTGCTAGTGGTTTGGTCTTGGGGGGAAGGGGTGGTGAGCAGTTCTTC
CDR3aa: CASGLVLGGRGGEQFF

d_gene: TRBD1
j_gene: TRBJ1-4
v_gene: TRBV30
len: 13
abundance: NA
CDR3nt: TGTGCCTGGAGCCCCTGGGTAAGGGGGCAACTGTTTTTT
CDR3aa: CAWSPWVRGQLFF

d_gene: TRBD2
j_gene: TRBJ2-2
v_gene: TRBV6-4
len: 14
abundance: once
CDR3nt: TGTGCCAGCAGCGAAACGGGGGGAGCCGGGGAGCTGTTTTTT
CDR3aa: CASSETGGAGELFF

d_gene: NA
j_gene: TRBJ1-4
v_gene: TRBV6-5
len: 14
abundance: NA
CDR3nt: TGTGCCAGCAGTTCCCAGGGCATTGATGAAAAACTGTTTTTT
CDR3aa: CASSSQGIDEKLFF

d_gene: NA
j_gene: TRBJ1-1
v_gene: TRBV18
len: 16
abundance: NA
CDR3nt: TGTGCCAGCTCACCAAAGTCCGGTCACCGAGACACTGAAGCTTTCTTT
CDR3aa: CASSPKSGHRDTEAFF

d_gene: NA
j_gene: TRBJ2-2
v_gene: TRBV7-6
len: 15
abundance: NA
CDR3nt: TGTGCCAGCAGCTATCAGGGCAGGCCAGCGGGGGAGCTGTTTTTT
CDR3aa: CASSYQGRPAGELFF

d_gene: TRBD1
j_gene: TRBJ2-7
v_gene: TRBV4-3
len: 16
abundance: once
CDR3nt: TGCGCCAGCAGCCAAGAATTAACCAGGGGGACCTACGAGCAGTACTTC
CDR3aa: CASSQELTRGTYEQYF

d_gene: TRBD2
j_gene: TRBJ2-3
v_gene: TRBV7-3
len: 16
abundance: NA
CDR3nt: TGTGCCAGCAGCTTAATGAGGACTAGCGGTACAGATACGCAGTATTTT
CDR3aa: CASSLMRTSGTDTQYF

d_gene: NA
j_gene: TRBJ2-4
v_gene: TRBV7-2
len: 15
abundance: NA
CDR3nt: TGTGCCAGCAGCTTGACATCCACCGCCAAAAACATTCAGTACTTC
CDR3aa: CASSLTSTAKNIQYF

d_gene: TRBD1
j_gene: TRBJ1-2
v_gene: TRBV6-5
len: 15
abundance: NA
CDR3nt: TGTGCCAGCAGATCCCCGGGACAGACCTTCTATGGCTACACCTTC
CDR3aa: CASRSPGQTFYGYTF

d_gene: NA
j_gene: TRBJ1-1
v_gene: TRBV7-9
len: 14
abundance: NA
CDR3nt: TGTGCCAGCAGCTTAAACGGCGGGAACACTGAAGCTTTCTTT
CDR3aa: CASSLNGGNTEAFF

d_gene: NA
j_gene: TRBJ2-3
v_gene: TRBV19
len: 14
abundance: NA
CDR3nt: TGTGCCAGTAGTTTCACAGGGCTCACAGATACGCAGTATTTT
CDR3aa: CASSFTGLTDTQYF

d_gene: NA
j_gene: TRBJ2-7
v_gene: TRBV6-4
len: 14
abundance: NA
CDR3nt: TGTGCCAGCATTATTCTGGACAGTTCCTACGAGCAGTACTTC
CDR3aa: CASIILDSSYEQYF

d_gene: NA
j_gene: TRBJ2-5
v_gene: TRBV7-9
len: 14
abundance: NA
CDR3nt: TGTGCCAGCAGCTTAGCGGGAGTGATCGAGACCCAGTACTTC
CDR3aa: CASSLAGVIETQYF

d_gene: TRBD2
j_gene: TRBJ2-3
v_gene: TRBV3-1/TRBV3-2
len: 16
abundance: NA
CDR3nt: TGTGCCAGCGGCCAAACGAATTGGGGAGGGCCAGATACGCAGTATTTT
CDR3aa: CASGQTNWGGPDTQYF

d_gene: NA
j_gene: TRBJ1-2
v_gene: TRBV7-2
len: 13
abundance: NA
CDR3nt: TGTGCCAGCAGCTCAAATCCCTATCTTGGCTACACCTTC
CDR3aa: CASSSNPYLGYTF

d_gene: TRBD1
j_gene: TRBJ2-1
v_gene: TRBV7-2
len: 14
abundance: NA
CDR3nt: TGTGCCAGCAGCCGGGCCAGGGGGCTAAATGAGCAGTTCTTC
CDR3aa: CASSRARGLNEQFF

d_gene: NA
j_gene: TRBJ2-1
v_gene: TRBV9
len: 16
abundance: NA
CDR3nt: TGTGCCAGCAGCGTAGGTGAGACTACTTCCTACAATGAGCAGTTCTTC
CDR3aa: CASSVGETTSYNEQFF

d_gene: TRBD2
j_gene: TRBJ2-2
v_gene: TRBV19
len: 18
abundance: NA
CDR3nt: TGTGCCAGTAGTCTCTCCGGGACTAGCGGGGGGAACACCGGGGAGCTGTTTTTT
CDR3aa: CASSLSGTSGGNTGELFF

d_gene: NA
j_gene: TRBJ2-7
v_gene: TRBV4-3
len: 17
abundance: NA
CDR3nt: TGCGCCAGCAGCCAAGGAAGAGTCGACAATTCCGCCTACGAGCAGTACTTC
CDR3aa: CASSQGRVDNSAYEQYF

d_gene: TRBD1
j_gene: TRBJ1-3
v_gene: TRBV3-1/TRBV3-2
len: 13
abundance: NA
CDR3nt: TGTGCCAGCAGCCAAGGGACAGGCAACACCATATATTTT
CDR3aa: CASSQGTGNTIYF

d_gene: TRBD1
j_gene: TRBJ1-5
v_gene: TRBV6-5
len: 13
abundance: NA
CDR3nt: TGTGCCAGTCAACAGGGGGGTCATCAGCCCCAGCATTTT
CDR3aa: CASQQGGHQPQHF

d_gene: TRBD1
j_gene: TRBJ2-1
v_gene: TRBV10-3
len: 16
abundance: NA
CDR3nt: TGTGCCATCACCGAGTCCCGACAGGGTGGGTACAATGAGCAGTTCTTC
CDR3aa: CAITESRQGGYNEQFF

d_gene: NA
j_gene: TRBJ1-6
v_gene: TRBV6-5
len: 15
abundance: NA
CDR3nt: TGTGCCAGCAGTTACTCGTTCACAGCTAATTCACCCCTCCACTTT
CDR3aa: CASSYSFTANSPLHF

d_gene: NA
j_gene: TRBJ1-2
v_gene: TRBV7-2
len: 15
abundance: NA
CDR3nt: TGTGCCAGCAGCTTAGAAACTACCTCGCCGTATGGCTACACCTTC
CDR3aa: CASSLETTSPYGYTF

d_gene: NA
j_gene: TRBJ1-3
v_gene: TRBV6-6
len: 17
abundance: NA
CDR3nt: TGTGCCAGCAGTCTCCCTAGTTTTGAAGACTCTGGAAACACCATATATTTT
CDR3aa: CASSLPSFEDSGNTIYF

d_gene: NA
j_gene: TRBJ1-2
v_gene: TRBV29-1
len: 15
abundance: few
CDR3nt: TGCAGCGTTGAAGATCCGGAAGGAGGGCTGGTCGGCTACACCTTC
CDR3aa: CSVEDPEGGLVGYTF

d_gene: TRBD1
j_gene: TRBJ2-1
v_gene: TRBV19
len: 16
abundance: NA
CDR3nt: TGTGCCAGTAGCCTACCCCACGGGACAGGGGGGATGGGGCAGTTCTTC
CDR3aa: CASSLPHGTGGMGQFF

d_gene: TRBD2
j_gene: TRBJ2-1
v_gene: TRBV5-1
len: 15
abundance: once
CDR3nt: TGCGCCAGCAGCCCGGGGCTAGCGGGGGTCAATGAGCAGTTCTTC
CDR3aa: CASSPGLAGVNEQFF

d_gene: NA
j_gene: TRBJ1-6
v_gene: TRBV7-8
len: 17
abundance: NA
CDR3nt: TGTGCCAGCAGCTTAGCGCCAGGCACAGGCTTTAATTCACCCCTCCACTTT
CDR3aa: CASSLAPGTGFNSPLHF